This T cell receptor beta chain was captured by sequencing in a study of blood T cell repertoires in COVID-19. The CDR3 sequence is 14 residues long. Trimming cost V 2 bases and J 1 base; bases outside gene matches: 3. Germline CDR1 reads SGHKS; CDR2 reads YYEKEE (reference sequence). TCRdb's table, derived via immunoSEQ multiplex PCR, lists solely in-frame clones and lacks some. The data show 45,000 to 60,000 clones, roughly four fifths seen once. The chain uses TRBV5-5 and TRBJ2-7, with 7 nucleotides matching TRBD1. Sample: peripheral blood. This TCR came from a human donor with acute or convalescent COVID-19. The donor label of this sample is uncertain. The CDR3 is CASSFQGQSYEQYF. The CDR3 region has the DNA TGTGCCAGCAGCTTTCAGGGACAGTCCTACGAGCAGTACTTC.